Following are 2 T cell receptor beta chains from one sample sequenced in a study of response to subunit inactivated influenza vaccine. TCRdb independently ran MiXCR on the RT-PCR reads; one entry per CDR3 protein. The table includes more than 600,000 distinct CDR3 sequences, approximately 18% detected once. The sample here was PBMCs from blood, taken 5 days after vaccination. These receptor sequences come from a man between 50 and 59 years old who received an inactivated influenza vaccine.

This clonotype was recorded a few times. Relative to the germline gene, one junction end is altered; a read error may explain this. The chain has TRBV7-2 and TRBJ2-1; the D gene is possibly TRBD2 (6 bases). The CDR3 is 12 residues long. The germline V gene has CDR1 SGHTA and CDR2 FQGNSA. CDR3 sequence (DNA): TGTGCCAGCAGCTTAAGAACGGGACTCCATTACTTC. This encodes CASSLRTGLHYF. Full variable domain (missing parts from reference TRBV7-2 and TRBJ2-1): GAGVSQSPSNKVTEKGKDVELRCDPISGHTALYWYRQSLGQGLEFLIYFQGNSAPDKSGLPSDRFSAERTGGSVSTLTIQRTQQEDSAVYLCASSLRTGLHYFGPGTRLTVL.

With respect to this clonotype: A much larger clone lies a single base off, so this may be a read error. The chain has TRBV5-1 and TRBJ2-7, with TRBD1 as a possible D gene (6 bases). CDR1 is SGHRS and CDR2 is YFSETQ in the germline V gene. V was clipped by 4 bases and J by 4 bases, with 18 bases between them. The CDR3 contains 15 residues. The CDR3 here is CASSTALGGVYEQYF. CDR3 bases: TGCGCCAGCAGCACCGCCCTAGGGGGAGTTTACGAGCAGTACTTC.